The 30 T cell receptor beta chains presented below share a single source sample, sequenced in a study of cytomegalovirus exposure and HLA in healthy donors (dated by TCRdb to about 2017). The method was the immunoSEQ multiplex PCR assay. For the multiplex PCR, a mixture combining 60 forward primers for TCR Vbeta segments and 13 reverse primers for TCR Jbeta segments was used. TCRdb obtained this table from immuneACCESS and retained in-frame rearrangements with V and J assigned. These tables miss some clones; where compared with another copy, unresolved V genes account for less than half of the shortfall, and the remainder is unexplained. The sample table records approximately 110,000 clones; about 79% of these occur just once. In total, the top ten clones hold 2% to 3% of the sample. The sequenced material came from PBMCs. The receptors were sampled from a woman under 30 in good health and CMV-seronegative.

V is TRBV27 and J is TRBJ1-4; perhaps TRBD1 as D (6 bases). The CDR3 spans 16 residues. V was clipped by 5 bases and J by 5 bases, with 18 bases between them. Germline CDR1 and CDR2: MNHEY and SMNVEV (reference sequence). The CDR3 DNA reads TGTGCCAGCAGTCACTTAACGACAGGCCTAAATGAAAAACTGTTTTTT. As protein: CASSHLTTGLNEKLFF.

The chain is built from TRBV6-5 and TRBJ2-1; 7 nucleotides line up with TRBD1. After removal of 4 bases from V and 6 bases from J, the junction contained 9 bases not matched to a gene. CDR1 and CDR2 (germline): MNHEY, SVGAGI. The CDR3 runs to 15 residues. The CDR3: CASSFGQVGGNEQFF. The CDR3 DNA is TGTGCCAGCAGTTTCGGACAGGTTGGGGGCAATGAGCAGTTCTTC.

The genes are TRBV9 and TRBJ2-1; 9 bases line up with TRBD2. Unmatched junction bases numbered 7, after V lost 0 bases and J lost 3 bases. The CDR3 has 17 amino acids. The germline gives CDR1 SGDLS, CDR2 YYNGEE. CDR3 bases: TGTGCCAGCAGCGTAGTTCCTAGCGGGGTAATCTACAATGAGCAGTTCTTC. Amino acids: CASSVVPSGVIYNEQFF.

CDR3 DNA: TGTGCCAGCAGCTTAACGCAGGGAACCTACGAGCAGTACGTC. Protein: CASSLTQGTYEQYV. The V call is TRBV7-9, the J call TRBJ2-7; a possible D gene is TRBD1 (5 bases). The germline gives CDR1 SEHNR, CDR2 FQNEAQ (reference sequence). V was clipped by 2 bases and J by 2 bases, with 10 bases between them. The CDR3 is 14 residues long.

The V and J genes are TRBV4-1 and TRBJ2-4; 9 nucleotides line up with TRBD1. The CDR3 totals 15 residues. The V gene's germline CDR1 is MGHRA and CDR2 YSYEKL. The V gene end was trimmed by 2 bases and the J gene end by 5 bases; junction bases not matched to a gene: 4. The CDR3: CASSQTGTGQNIQYF. The CDR3 DNA sequence: TGCGCCAGCAGCCAAACCGGGACAGGGCAAAACATTCAGTACTTC.

The rearrangement links TRBV4-2 to TRBJ1-1; D remains unclear. CDR1 and CDR2 (germline): LGHNA, YNFKEQ. The V end lost 0 bases, the J end lost 0 bases, and 8 bases lay between the germline ends. The CDR3 has 15 amino acids. The CDR3 nucleotides read TGTGCCAGCAGCCAAGATCCCGGGTTGAACACTGAAGCTTTCTTT. Protein sequence: CASSQDPGLNTEAFF.

The chain recombines TRBV30 with TRBJ1-5; TRBD1 aligns across 7 bases. The germline CDR1 and CDR2 sequences are GTSNPN and SVGIG (reference sequence). With 3 bases clipped from V and 4 bases from J, the junction kept 15 bases outside the gene matches. The CDR3 covers 17 residues. The CDR3 nucleotides are TGTGCCTGGAGCCGGCCCACAGGGGATCTTTCTAATCAGCCCCAGCATTTT. Translated: CAWSRPTGDLSNQPQHF.

The chain recombines TRBV7-2 with TRBJ2-1; 13 bases are a match to TRBD2. Germline CDR1 SGHTA, CDR2 FQGNSA. CDR3 length: 15 residues. The V segment lost 5 bases and the J segment 7 bases; nucleotides outside the gene matches: 5. The CDR3 reads CASSGGGLAGNEQFF. The CDR3 DNA reads TGTGCCAGCAGCGGCGGGGGACTAGCGGGAAATGAGCAGTTCTTC.

The V gene is TRBV19, the J gene TRBJ2-5, with TRBD1 matching over 7 bases. The CDR3 sequence is 15 residues long. Germline V gene data show CDR1 as LNHDA and CDR2 as SQIVND (reference sequence). V lost 2 bases and J lost 4; bases outside the gene matches: 7. Written as DNA, the CDR3 is TGTGCCAGTAGTATATCGACAGGGTGGACAGAGACCCAGTACTTC. This translates into CASSISTGWTETQYF.

The genes are TRBV7-9 and TRBJ1-2, with 7 bases lining up with TRBD1. The V and J ends lost 5 bases and 2 bases, in that order; junction bases with no gene match: 8. CDR3 length equals 15 residues. CDR1 is SEHNR and CDR2 is FQNEAQ in the germline V gene (reference sequence). CDR3 DNA: TGTGCCAGCAGCGGATACAGGGGTTCAAACTATGGCTACACCTTC. Translated, it gives CASSGYRGSNYGYTF.

The V gene is TRBV27, the J gene TRBJ1-5; possibly TRBD1 for D (5 bases). Looked up from germline, CDR1 is MNHEY and CDR2 is SMNVEV (reference sequence). The CDR3 has 15 residues. Trimming stripped 6 bases from V and 5 bases from J, with 17 bases between. CDR3 sequence reads: CASREWGREDQPQHF. CDR3 coding DNA: TGTGCCAGCAGGGAGTGGGGCAGGGAGGATCAGCCCCAGCATTTT.

This rearrangement joins TRBV5-6 to TRBJ1-4, with D possibly being TRBD1 (6 bases). The germline V gene has CDR1 SGHDT and CDR2 YYEEEE. The CDR3 has 14 amino acids. V lost 0 bases and J 8 bases, leaving 11 bases between the germline ends. In nucleotides, the CDR3 is TGTGCCAGCAGCTTGGGCGGGGGCTCGGAAAAACTGTTTTTT. This encodes CASSLGGGSEKLFF.

V is TRBV11-3 and J is TRBJ1-4; no clear D. Germline lookup yields CDR1 SGHNT and CDR2 YENEEA. The CDR3 runs to 14 residues. V lost 1 base and J lost 8, with 11 bases in between. For the CDR3, the DNA is TGTGCCAGCAGCTTAGGGCGGTCCAGCGAAAAACTGTTTTTT. This codes for CASSLGRSSEKLFF.

V gene TRBV25-1 combines with J gene TRBJ2-7, with 7 bases aligning to TRBD1. Germline V lookup: CDR1 MGHDK, CDR2 SYGVNS. The V and J ends lost 5 bases and 2 bases, in that order; junction bases with no gene match: 12. This CDR3 is 16 amino acids long. Here the CDR3 reads CASSPQTGTIPYEQYF. CDR3 coding DNA: TGTGCCAGCAGTCCTCAGACAGGGACGATTCCCTACGAGCAGTACTTC.

This clone appeared once. This chain's CDR3 is CASSLSRSYEQYF. Written as DNA, the CDR3 is TGTGCCAGCAGTTTATCGAGGTCCTACGAGCAGTACTTC. V gene TRBV27 combines with J gene TRBJ2-7; no definite D call. Germline V gene sequence: CDR1 MNHEY, CDR2 SMNVEV (reference sequence). There are 13 residues in the CDR3. V shed 0 bases and J shed 1 base, with 4 bases lying between them.

The chain joins TRBV28 to TRBJ2-7, with 14 bases aligning to TRBD2. The CDR3 is 14 residues long. Per germline, CDR1 MDHEN and CDR2 SYDVKM. J lost 6 bases, V lost 6 bases, and 4 bases had no gene match. In DNA form, the CDR3 reads TGTGCCAGCAGCCGGGGACTAGCGGGAGTCGAGCAGTACTTC. Protein: CASSRGLAGVEQYF.

CDR3 nucleotides: TGTGCCAGCAGTTACAGGGCTAGCACTCCCCATGAGCAGTTCTTC. This sequence encodes CASSYRASTPHEQFF. The chain links TRBV6-5 to TRBJ2-1; TRBD2 might be the D (5 bases). Trimming took 2 bases from V and 8 from J, leaving 16 bases between them. CDR1 is MNHEY, CDR2 SVGAGI, per germline. The CDR3 is made up of 15 amino acids.

J is TRBJ2-7 and V is TRBV19; unclear D gene. This CDR3 has 13 residues. Germline assignment: CDR1 LNHDA and CDR2 SQIVND (reference sequence). Trimming removed 2 bases from V and 9 bases from J, with 14 bases in between. CDR3 loop: CASSIKVTSGQYF. The CDR3 bases are TGTGCCAGTAGTATAAAGGTTACATCGGGGCAGTACTTC. The full variable domain, completed using reference TRBV19 and TRBJ2-7, is DGGITQSPKYLFRKEGQNVTLSCEQNLNHDAMYWYRQDPGQGLRLIYYSQIVNDFQKGDIAEGYSVSREKKESFPLTVTSAQKNPTAFYLCASSIKVTSGQYFGPGTRLTVT.

V usage is TRBV14 and J usage is TRBJ2-5; 12 nucleotides line up with TRBD2. The J call may not be correct, given that the DNA end is closer to TRBJ2-7. The germline gives CDR1 SGHDN, CDR2 FVKESK. The CDR3 is 15 amino acids. The CDR3 region is CASSPLAGGIYEQYF. CDR3 nucleotides: TGTGCCAGCAGCCCACTAGCGGGAGGAATCTACGAGCAGTACTTC.

This clone was counted only a few times. The chain is built from TRBV4-3 and TRBJ1-4; D uncertain. CDR1 LGHNA and CDR2 YSLEER come from the germline V gene. Trimming removed 1 base at V and 5 bases at J, with 11 bases between. The CDR3 totals 15 residues. The CDR3 loop reads CASSQGGGFNEKLFF. The CDR3 coding sequence is TGCGCCAGCAGCCAAGGAGGCGGCTTCAATGAAAAACTGTTTTTT.

The rearrangement uses TRBV13 and TRBJ2-7; 9 positions agree with TRBD1. Germline V CDR1 and CDR2: PRHDT, FYEKMQ (reference sequence). V lost 1 base to trimming and J lost 1 base; unmatched junction nucleotides: 2. The CDR3 sequence is 15 residues long. The CDR3 reads CASSLEGQGSYEQYV. The CDR3 bases are TGTGCCAGCAGCTTAGAGGGACAGGGATCCTACGAGCAGTACGTC.

This clone was recorded only once. The V call is TRBV27, the J call TRBJ2-5, with 7 bases matching TRBD2. The assigned J gene may be wrong: the sequence end matches TRBJ2-7 better. Germline CDR1 and CDR2: MNHEY and SMNVEV (reference sequence). This CDR3 has 12 residues. The CDR3 bases are TGTGCCAGCGGGAGACGGGGGGACGAGCAGTACTTC. This sequence encodes CASGRRGDEQYF.

The CDR3 loop is CASSLGRDITDTQYF. As DNA, the CDR3 is TGTGCCAGCAGCTTAGGCCGGGATATCACAGATACGCAGTATTTT. The chain links TRBV13 to TRBJ2-3, with a possible D match to TRBD2 (5 bases). V was pared by 0 bases and J by 2 bases, with 9 bases between. Looked up from germline, CDR1 is PRHDT and CDR2 is FYEKMQ (reference sequence). The CDR3 loop spans 15 amino acids.

V gene TRBV10-3 combines with J gene TRBJ1-1; D gene ambiguous. CDR3 size: 13 residues. Deletions cut 8 bases from V and 2 bases from J, with 12 bases between. Per the germline V gene, CDR1 is ENHRY and CDR2 is SYGVKD. The CDR3 DNA reads TGTGCCATCCGGGTTGGCGGTAACACTGAAGCTTTCTTT. It translates to CAIRVGGNTEAFF.

V is TRBV10-3 and J is TRBJ2-1; the match to TRBD2 covers 12 bases. Germline CDR1 is ENHRY and CDR2 is SYGVKD. With 6 bases clipped from V and 8 bases from J, the junction kept 5 bases outside the gene matches. The CDR3 totals 14 residues. CDR3 loop: CAIRASGRGDEQFF. The DNA of the CDR3 is TGTGCCATCAGAGCTAGCGGGAGGGGGGATGAGCAGTTCTTC.

The chain couples TRBV6-6 to TRBJ1-2, with TRBD1 matching over 9 bases. Germline CDR1 reads MNHNY; CDR2 reads SVGAGI (reference sequence). With V trimmed by 8 bases and J by 9 bases, 16 bases remained unmatched. The CDR3 contains 15 residues. The CDR3 protein is CASGFDRGRSRSYTF. CDR3 DNA sequence: TGTGCCAGCGGATTCGACAGGGGGAGGTCTAGGAGCTACACCTTC.

This clone appeared a single time. CDR3 DNA: TGCGCCAGCAGCCAAGATCAGGACAGCACCGCCTACGAGCAGTACTTC. Its translation: CASSQDQDSTAYEQYF. The chain recombines TRBV4-1 with TRBJ2-7; weak D call: TRBD1 (6 bases). The V end was cut by 0 bases, the J end by 2 bases, with 14 bases between. The CDR3 is 16 amino acids. Germline loops: CDR1 MGHRA, CDR2 YSYEKL.

This chain connects TRBV19 to TRBJ2-5; 9 positions agree with TRBD1. Trimming at V came to 3 bases and at J to 5 bases, leaving 13 bases not matched to a gene. The CDR3 loop spans 17 amino acids. Germline loops: CDR1 LNHDA, CDR2 SQIVND (reference sequence). In DNA form, the CDR3 reads TGTGCCAGTAGTATCGGGACAGGGAGCACCATCAAGGAGACCCAGTACTTC. Protein product: CASSIGTGSTIKETQYF.

The CDR3 region has the DNA TGTGCCAGCAGTTCTACAGGAACTGAAGCTTTCTTT. It codes for CASSSTGTEAFF. The rearrangement links TRBV28 to TRBJ1-1; D perhaps matches TRBD1 (5 bases). This CDR3 has 12 residues. Trimming stripped 4 bases from V and 5 bases from J, with 8 bases between. CDR1 MDHEN and CDR2 SYDVKM come from the germline V gene.

The CDR3 sequence is CASSRQGNRGYTF. The DNA for the CDR3 is TGTGCCAGCAGCCGACAGGGGAACCGTGGCTACACCTTC. The chain has TRBV6-5 and TRBJ1-2, with TRBD1 matching over 8 bases. The length of the CDR3 is 13 residues. The V segment lost 6 bases and the J segment 7 bases; nucleotides outside the gene matches: 7. In germline, CDR1 is MNHEY, CDR2 SVGAGI.